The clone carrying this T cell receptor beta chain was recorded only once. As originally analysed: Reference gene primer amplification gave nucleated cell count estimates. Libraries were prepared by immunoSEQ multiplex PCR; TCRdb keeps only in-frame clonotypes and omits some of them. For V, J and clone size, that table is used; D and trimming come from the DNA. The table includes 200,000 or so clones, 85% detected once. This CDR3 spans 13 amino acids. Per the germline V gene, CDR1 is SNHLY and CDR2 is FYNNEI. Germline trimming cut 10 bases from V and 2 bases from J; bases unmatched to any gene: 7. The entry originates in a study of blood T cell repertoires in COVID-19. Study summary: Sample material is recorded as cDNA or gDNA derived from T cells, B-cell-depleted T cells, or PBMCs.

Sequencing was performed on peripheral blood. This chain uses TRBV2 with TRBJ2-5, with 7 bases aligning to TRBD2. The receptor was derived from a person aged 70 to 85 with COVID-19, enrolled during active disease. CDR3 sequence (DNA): TGTGCCACCACTAGCGTTAGACAAGAGACCCAGTACTTC. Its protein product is CATTSVRQETQYF. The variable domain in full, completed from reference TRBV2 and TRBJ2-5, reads EPEVTQTPSHQVTQMGQEVILRCVPISNHLYFYWYRQILGQKVEFLVSFYNNEISEKSEIFDDQFSVERPDGSNFTLKIRSTKLEDSAMYFCATTSVRQETQYFGPGTRLLVL.